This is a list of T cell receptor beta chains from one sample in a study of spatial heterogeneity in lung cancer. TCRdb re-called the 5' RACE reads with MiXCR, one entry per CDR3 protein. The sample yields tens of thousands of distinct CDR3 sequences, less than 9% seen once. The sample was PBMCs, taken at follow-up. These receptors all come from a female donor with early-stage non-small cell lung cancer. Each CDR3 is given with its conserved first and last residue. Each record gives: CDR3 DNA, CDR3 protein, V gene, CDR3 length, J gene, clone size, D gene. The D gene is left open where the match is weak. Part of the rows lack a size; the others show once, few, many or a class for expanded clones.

TGTGCCACCAGCAATGCAGGGGGCACAGATACGCAGTATTTT | CATSNAGGTDTQYF | TRBV15 | 14 | TRBJ2-3 | many | -
TGCGCCAGCAGACTTACGGGGGATACGCAGTATTTT | CASRLTGDTQYF | TRBV5-1 | 12 | TRBJ2-3 | many | -
TGTGCCAGCAGCATGGCTACTAGCGGGGATACGCAGTATTTT | CASSMATSGDTQYF | TRBV11-2 | 14 | TRBJ2-3 | many | TRBD2
TGTGCCACCAGTGGCGAAACTGAGCAGTTCTTC | CATSGETEQFF | TRBV24-1 | 11 | TRBJ2-1 | few | -
TGTGCCAGCAGTCCCGGACAGCGCAATCAGCCCCAGCATTTT | CASSPGQRNQPQHF | TRBV6-5 | 14 | TRBJ1-5 | few | -
TGTGCCAGCAGTCCCGGACTAGCCGGGACTAGCACAGATACGCAGTATTTT | CASSPGLAGTSTDTQYF | TRBV28 | 17 | TRBJ2-3 | - | TRBD2
TGTGCCAGCAGCAAATTGGCAGGAAAATCCTACAATGAGCAGTTCTTC | CASSKLAGKSYNEQFF | TRBV21-1 | 16 | TRBJ2-1 | many | -
TGCGCCGCAGGGGACGGCGGGTCCGGGGAGCTGTTTTTT | CAAGDGGSGELFF | TRBV10-1 | 13 | TRBJ2-2 | few | -
TGTGCCAGCGCATCTCTAGTGGACCAGCCCCAGCATTTT | CASASLVDQPQHF | TRBV12-3/TRBV12-4 | 13 | TRBJ1-5 | few | -
TGCGCCAGCAGCTTGGATGGAGTAGGACAGGGAGGGGCCTACGAGCAGTACTTC | CASSLDGVGQGGAYEQYF | TRBV5-1 | 18 | TRBJ2-7 | few | -
TGCAGTGCTAGAGACGATAGGGATTATGGCTACACCTTC | CSARDDRDYGYTF | TRBV20-1 | 13 | TRBJ1-2 | many | -
TGTGCCAGCAGCTTCGGACAGGCTCTCACCTACGAGCAGTACTTC | CASSFGQALTYEQYF | TRBV7-9 | 15 | TRBJ2-7 | many | TRBD1
TGTGCCAGCAGCTTGGGTCTTCTAGCGGGGACAGATACGCAGTATTTT | CASSLGLLAGTDTQYF | TRBV7-3 | 16 | TRBJ2-3 | many | TRBD2
TGTGCCAGCGGACCCGTAGCGGGGGGTAGCACCGGGGAGCTGTTTTTT | CASGPVAGGSTGELFF | TRBV5-5 | 16 | TRBJ2-2 | - | TRBD2
TGTGCCAGCAGAAGACCCGGACAGAACACTGAAGCTTTCTTT | CASRRPGQNTEAFF | TRBV2 | 14 | TRBJ1-1 | - | -
TGCGCCAGCAGCTTGGGGGGAGTTCTCCGATCCCAGGCAGATACGCAGTATTTT | CASSLGGVLRSQADTQYF | TRBV5-1 | 18 | TRBJ2-3 | - | -
TGTGCCAGCAGCAGTGGCCAGGTCGGGGGAGATACGCAGTATTTT | CASSSGQVGGDTQYF | TRBV6-2/TRBV6-3 | 15 | TRBJ2-3 | - | -
TGTGCCACCAGCAGAGAACAGAGAAACACCGGGGAGCTGTTTTTT | CATSREQRNTGELFF | TRBV15 | 15 | TRBJ2-2 | many | -
TGTGCCAGCAGCTTGGCCGAGTACGAGCAGTACTTC | CASSLAEYEQYF | TRBV5-6 | 12 | TRBJ2-7 | few | -
TGTGCCAGCAGTCTCCGGGACAAAGGCTACGCGCAGTACTTC | CASSLRDKGYAQYF | TRBV28 | 14 | TRBJ2-7 | - | -
TGTGCCACCTCAGGGGGCGCTGGGGCTAGCACAGATACGCAGTATTTT | CATSGGAGASTDTQYF | TRBV24-1 | 16 | TRBJ2-3 | many | TRBD1
TGTGCCAGCAGCTCCCCGAGAGGGGGTTACTATGGCTACACCTTC | CASSSPRGGYYGYTF | TRBV11-2 | 15 | TRBJ1-2 | - | -
TGTGCCAGCAGTGTACCGACAGGGAGCTCCTACGAGCAGTACTTC | CASSVPTGSSYEQYF | TRBV25-1 | 15 | TRBJ2-7 | many | TRBD1
TGTGCCACCAGTGACACTCTTTCCAACACCGGGGAGCTGTTTTTT | CATSDTLSNTGELFF | TRBV24-1 | 15 | TRBJ2-2 | few | -
TGCAGTGCTAGAGACGGAACCGGGACAGGATCCTACAATGAGCAGTTCTTC | CSARDGTGTGSYNEQFF | TRBV20-1 | 17 | TRBJ2-1 | many | TRBD1
TGTGCCACCAGCCGCCCTGGGACTAGCATCAGTGAGCAGTTCTTC | CATSRPGTSISEQFF | TRBV15 | 15 | TRBJ2-1 | many | TRBD2
TGTGCCAGCAGTTACGGTTCGCTGACATCCTACAATGAGCAGTTCTTC | CASSYGSLTSYNEQFF | TRBV6-5 | 16 | TRBJ2-1 | many | -
TGCGCCAGCAGCTCCGGGACAGGGGGTTACTATGGCTACACCTTC | CASSSGTGGYYGYTF | TRBV5-1 | 15 | TRBJ1-2 | many | TRBD1
TGTGCCAGCAGCTTAGATGGGGGCGCGTACGGCTACACCTTC | CASSLDGGAYGYTF | TRBV7-9 | 14 | TRBJ1-2 | many | -
TGTGCCAGCAGTGCGACAGTGGTAGAGCAGCCCCAGCATTTT | CASSATVVEQPQHF | TRBV6-2/TRBV6-3 | 14 | TRBJ1-5 | - | -
TGTGCCAGGGCAAAACTGGGCTCTCTCAATGAGCAGTTCTTC | CARAKLGSLNEQFF | TRBV2 | 14 | TRBJ2-1 | - | -
TGTGCCAGCAGTTATCAGGGGTACGAGCAGTACTTC | CASSYQGYEQYF | TRBV6-5 | 12 | TRBJ2-7 | many | -
TGTGCCAGCTCACCCCTCGGGTCCTCTGCGATGGCTGGGGCCAACGTCCTGACTTTC | CASSPLGSSAMAGANVLTF | TRBV18 | 19 | TRBJ2-6 | many | -
TGTGCCAGCATTCCCGGTGGGGGAACTGAAGCTTTCTTT | CASIPGGGTEAFF | TRBV25-1 | 13 | TRBJ1-1 | many | -
TGCGCCAGCAGCCCAGGACAGGGTGGGCTTGAGACCCAGTACTTC | CASSPGQGGLETQYF | TRBV5-1 | 15 | TRBJ2-5 | many | TRBD1
TGTGCCAGCAGCAGAGGACAGACCGCCTACGAGCAGTACTTC | CASSRGQTAYEQYF | TRBV3-1 | 14 | TRBJ2-7 | - | -
TGTGCCAGCAGCCGCCGCCAGACAGGGTCCTATGGCTACACCTTC | CASSRRQTGSYGYTF | TRBV5-6 | 15 | TRBJ1-2 | many | TRBD1
TGTGCCAGCAGCCGCCGGAGCGGGGGGGACAATGAGCAGTTCTTC | CASSRRSGGDNEQFF | TRBV28 | 15 | TRBJ2-1 | many | TRBD2
TGTGCCAGCAGCCGGACTACTCGCGGCTCAGGAACAGATACGCAGTATTTT | CASSRTTRGSGTDTQYF | TRBV4-2 | 17 | TRBJ2-3 | - | -
TGTGCCAGCAGCTTAGGCGGGACAGGGGACTTCGATGAGCAGTTCTTC | CASSLGGTGDFDEQFF | TRBV7-8 | 16 | TRBJ2-1 | few | TRBD1
TGTGCCAGCAGTCCCCATGGGGTCTACGAGCAGTACTTC | CASSPHGVYEQYF | TRBV28 | 13 | TRBJ2-7 | medium-sized | -
TGCAGTGCAGAAACTAGAGAGCGACACACTGAAGCTTTCTTT | CSAETRERHTEAFF | TRBV20-1 | 14 | TRBJ1-1 | many | -
TGTGCCATCATGGACGAGCCAGGGAAAAGGTACAATGAGCAGTTCTTC | CAIMDEPGKRYNEQFF | TRBV10-3 | 16 | TRBJ2-1 | many | -
TGCGCCAGCAGTGACCGGGACAGGGCTTCTGAAGAGCAGTACTTC | CASSDRDRASEEQYF | TRBV4-1 | 15 | TRBJ2-7 | few | TRBD1
TGCAGTGCTATATGGCGGGGGGGACACAATGAGCAGTTCTTC | CSAIWRGGHNEQFF | TRBV20-1 | 14 | TRBJ2-1 | few | TRBD2
TGTGCCAGCAGCGCCGCTTCGCGGGCTGGCTACACCTTC | CASSAASRAGYTF | TRBV7-6 | 13 | TRBJ1-2 | many | -
TGTGCCAGCAGCTTACGGGGAAGGGGCACAGATACGCAGTATTTT | CASSLRGRGTDTQYF | TRBV7-3 | 15 | TRBJ2-3 | - | -
TGCAGTGCTAGGCTCAGCGGGGGGGCAGATACGCAGTATTTT | CSARLSGGADTQYF | TRBV20-1 | 14 | TRBJ2-3 | few | TRBD2
TGCAGCGTTGAGGAGGGATCAAACTATGGCTACACCTTC | CSVEEGSNYGYTF | TRBV29-1 | 13 | TRBJ1-2 | - | -
TGCAGTGCTAGTCGCCAGAGGAACACTGAAGCTTTCTTT | CSASRQRNTEAFF | TRBV20-1 | 13 | TRBJ1-1 | - | -
TGTGCCAGCAGTTCTATGGCCAGGGGGAGGTTATTTGAAAAACTGTTTTTT | CASSSMARGRLFEKLFF | TRBV12-3/TRBV12-4 | 17 | TRBJ1-4 | - | TRBD1
TGTGCCAGCAGTGCCTCCGGGACAGGGAAAGAAAAACTGTTTTTT | CASSASGTGKEKLFF | TRBV6-1 | 15 | TRBJ1-4 | - | TRBD1
TGCGCCAGCAGCCCCCGGGGGGGACCCCCACCCGGCGAGCAGTACTTC | CASSPRGGPPPGEQYF | TRBV4-1 | 16 | TRBJ2-7 | many | TRBD2
TGTGCCAGCAGTTCCAGAGGGGGCGCAGCAGATACGCAGTATTTT | CASSSRGGAADTQYF | TRBV6-5 | 15 | TRBJ2-3 | few | TRBD1
TGTGCCAGCAGTTACTCCACTAGCGGGGGATACGAGCAGTACTTC | CASSYSTSGGYEQYF | TRBV6-5 | 15 | TRBJ2-7 | many | TRBD2